This is a list of T cell receptor beta chains from one sample in a study of T cell clonotyping in hematopoietic cell transplantation. This table comes from immunoSEQ multiplex PCR, and its TCRdb copy is limited to in-frame clones, with some not included. This sample carries more than 65,000 clones, about 94% of them seen once, and the ten largest clones take roughly 1.7%. The sequencing sample was made of peripheral blood mononuclear cells. These receptor sequences come from a man over 45 in good health. Some clones in this sample may be carry-over from other donors' samples. CDR3s include the opening cysteine and the closing phenylalanine or tryptophan. A D gene is named only where the DNA matches it firmly. Expanded clones are given a class, and other clones once, few, many or no size at all.

J gene	D gene	V gene	clone size	CDR3 protein	CDR3 DNA
TRBJ1-1	NA	TRBV7-9	NA	CASSLDSRNTEAFF	TGTGCCAGCAGCTTAGACTCCCGGAACACTGAAGCTTTCTTT
TRBJ2-3	NA	TRBV9	once	CASSKEGTDTQYF	TGTGCCAGCAGCAAAGAGGGCACAGATACGCAGTATTTT
TRBJ2-7	TRBD2	TRBV9	NA	CASSVRLAGDPYEQYF	TGTGCCAGCAGCGTAAGGCTAGCGGGAGATCCCTACGAGCAGTACTTC
TRBJ2-3	NA	TRBV9	NA	CASSVEVTRDTQYF	TGTGCCAGCAGCGTAGAGGTGACGAGGGATACGCAGTATTTT
TRBJ2-5	TRBD2	TRBV13	NA	CASSTGLAGSQETQYF	TGTGCCAGCAGCACGGGACTAGCGGGGTCTCAAGAGACCCAGTACTTC
TRBJ2-7	NA	TRBV5-4	NA	CASSLEARGDYEQYF	TGTGCCAGCAGCTTGGAGGCGCGGGGAGACTACGAGCAGTACTTC
TRBJ2-5	NA	TRBV7-9	few	CASRRQESRETQYF	TGTGCCAGCAGAAGACAGGAGTCCAGGGAGACCCAGTACTTC
TRBJ2-7	NA	TRBV5-8	NA	CASSSRIYEQYF	TGTGCCAGCAGCTCCAGGATCTACGAGCAGTACTTC
TRBJ1-2	NA	TRBV29-1	once	CSVVSGGGNYGYTF	TGCAGCGTTGTTTCGGGGGGCGGGAACTATGGCTACACCTTC
TRBJ2-7	NA	TRBV21-1	NA	CASSKKTGQGVWSYEQYF	TGTGCCAGCAGCAAAAAGACGGGACAGGGAGTGTGGTCCTACGAGCAGTACTTC
TRBJ2-7	NA	TRBV5-6	NA	CASSPWTDYEQYF	TGTGCCAGCAGCCCCTGGACTGATTACGAGCAGTACTTC